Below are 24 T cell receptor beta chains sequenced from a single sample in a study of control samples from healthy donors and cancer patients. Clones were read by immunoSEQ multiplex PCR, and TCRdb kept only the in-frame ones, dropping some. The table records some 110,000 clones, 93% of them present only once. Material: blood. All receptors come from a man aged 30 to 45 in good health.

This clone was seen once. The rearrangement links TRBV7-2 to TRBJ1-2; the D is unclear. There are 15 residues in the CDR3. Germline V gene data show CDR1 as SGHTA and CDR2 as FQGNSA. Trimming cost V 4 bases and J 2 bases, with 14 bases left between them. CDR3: CASSSPFTSNYGYTF. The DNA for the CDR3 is TGTGCCAGCAGCTCACCCTTTACATCCAACTATGGCTACACCTTC.

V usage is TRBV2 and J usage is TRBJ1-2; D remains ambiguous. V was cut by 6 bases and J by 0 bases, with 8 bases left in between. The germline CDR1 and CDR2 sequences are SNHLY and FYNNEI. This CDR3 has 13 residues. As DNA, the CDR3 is TGTGCCAGCAGCGGCAGCCCTAACTATGGCTACACCTTC. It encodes CASSGSPNYGYTF.

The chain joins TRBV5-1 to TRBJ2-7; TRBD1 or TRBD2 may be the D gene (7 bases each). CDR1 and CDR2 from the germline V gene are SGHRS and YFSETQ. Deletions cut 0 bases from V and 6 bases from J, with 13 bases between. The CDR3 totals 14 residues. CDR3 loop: CASSLEGRGGEQYV. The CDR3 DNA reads TGCGCCAGCAGCTTGGAGGGCAGGGGGGGCGAGCAGTACGTC.

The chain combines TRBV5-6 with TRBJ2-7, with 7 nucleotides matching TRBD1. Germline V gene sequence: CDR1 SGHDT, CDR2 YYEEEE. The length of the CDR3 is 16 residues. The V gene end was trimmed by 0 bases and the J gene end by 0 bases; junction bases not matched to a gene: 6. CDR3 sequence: CASSLAGRGSSYEQYV. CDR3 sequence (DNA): TGTGCCAGCAGCTTGGCGGGCAGGGGGAGCTCCTACGAGCAGTACGTC.

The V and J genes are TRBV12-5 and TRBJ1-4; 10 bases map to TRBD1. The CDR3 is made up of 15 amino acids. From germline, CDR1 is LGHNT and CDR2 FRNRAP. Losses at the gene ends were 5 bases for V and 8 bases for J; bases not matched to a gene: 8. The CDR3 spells CASGLGQGEGEKLFF. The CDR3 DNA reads TGTGCTAGTGGTCTCGGACAGGGGGAAGGGGAAAAACTGTTTTTT.

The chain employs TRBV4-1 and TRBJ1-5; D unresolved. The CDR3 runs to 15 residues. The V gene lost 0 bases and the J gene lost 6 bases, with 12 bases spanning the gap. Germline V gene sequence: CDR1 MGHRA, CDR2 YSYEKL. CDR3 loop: CASSQEAGFGQPQHF. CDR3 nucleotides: TGCGCCAGCAGCCAAGAAGCGGGGTTTGGTCAGCCCCAGCATTTT.

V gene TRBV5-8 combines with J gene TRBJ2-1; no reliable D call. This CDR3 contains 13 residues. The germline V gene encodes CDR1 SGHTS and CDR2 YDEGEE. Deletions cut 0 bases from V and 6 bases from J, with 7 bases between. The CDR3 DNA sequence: TGTGCCAGCAGCTTGGGGGTTGGCAATGAGCAGTTCTTC. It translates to CASSLGVGNEQFF. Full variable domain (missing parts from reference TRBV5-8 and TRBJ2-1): EAGVTQSPTHLIKTRGQQATLRCSPISGHTSVYWYQQALGLGLQFLLWYDEGEERNRGNFPPRFSGRQFPNYSSELNVNALELEDSALYLCASSLGVGNEQFFGPGTRLTVL.

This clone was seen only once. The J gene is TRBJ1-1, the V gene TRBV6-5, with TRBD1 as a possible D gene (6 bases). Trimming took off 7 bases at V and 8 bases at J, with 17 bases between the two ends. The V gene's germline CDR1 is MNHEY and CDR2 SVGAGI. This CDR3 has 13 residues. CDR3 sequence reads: CASKVRGPGEAFF. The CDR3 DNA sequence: TGTGCCAGCAAAGTCAGGGGCCCGGGAGAAGCTTTCTTT.

The CDR3 sequence: CASSEEGAHSGANVLTF. CDR3 nucleotide sequence: TGTGCCAGCAGTGAGGAGGGGGCCCACTCTGGGGCCAACGTCCTGACTTTC. The chain employs TRBV6-4 and TRBJ2-6; a weak D match, TRBD1 (7 bases). CDR1 is MRHNA and CDR2 is SNTAGT in the germline V gene. V was pared by 3 bases and J by 0 bases, with 12 bases between. The length of the CDR3 is 17 residues.

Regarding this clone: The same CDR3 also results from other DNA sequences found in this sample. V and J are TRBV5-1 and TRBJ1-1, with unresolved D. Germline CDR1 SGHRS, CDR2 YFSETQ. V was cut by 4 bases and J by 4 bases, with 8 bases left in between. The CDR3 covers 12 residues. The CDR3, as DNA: TGCGCCAGCAGCCCCCTTGGCACTGAAGCTTTCTTT. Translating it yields CASSPLGTEAFF. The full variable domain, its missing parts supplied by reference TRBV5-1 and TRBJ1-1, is KAGVTQTPRYLIKTRGQQVTLSCSPISGHRSVSWYQQTPGQGLQFLFEYFSETQRNKGNFPGRFSGRQFSNSRSEMNVSTLELGDSALYLCASSPLGTEAFFGQGTRLTVV.

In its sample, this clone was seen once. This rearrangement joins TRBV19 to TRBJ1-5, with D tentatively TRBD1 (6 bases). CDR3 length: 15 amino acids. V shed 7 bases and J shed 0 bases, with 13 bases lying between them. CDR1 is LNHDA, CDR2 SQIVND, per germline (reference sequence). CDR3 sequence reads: CASMLRGSSNQPQHF. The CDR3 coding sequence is TGTGCCAGTATGCTCAGGGGTAGTAGCAATCAGCCCCAGCATTTT.

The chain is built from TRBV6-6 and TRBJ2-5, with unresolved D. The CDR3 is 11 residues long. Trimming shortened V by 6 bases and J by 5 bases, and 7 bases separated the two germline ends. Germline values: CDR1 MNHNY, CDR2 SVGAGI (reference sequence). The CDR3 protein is CASRSLETQYF. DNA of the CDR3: TGTGCCAGCAGGTCGCTTGAGACCCAGTACTTC.

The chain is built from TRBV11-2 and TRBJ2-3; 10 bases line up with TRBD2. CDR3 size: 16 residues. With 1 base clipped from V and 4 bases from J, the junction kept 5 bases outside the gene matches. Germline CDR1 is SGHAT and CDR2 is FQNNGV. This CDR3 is CASSLVEGLAADTQYF. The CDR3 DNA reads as TGTGCCAGCAGCTTAGTCGAAGGACTAGCGGCAGATACGCAGTATTTT.

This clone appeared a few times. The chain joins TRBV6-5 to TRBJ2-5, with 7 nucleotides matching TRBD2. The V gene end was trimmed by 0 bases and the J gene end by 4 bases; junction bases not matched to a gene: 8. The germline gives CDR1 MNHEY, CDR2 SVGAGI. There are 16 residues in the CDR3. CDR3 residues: CASSYSGAPGGETQYF. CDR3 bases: TGTGCCAGCAGTTACTCGGGAGCCCCGGGGGGAGAGACCCAGTACTTC.

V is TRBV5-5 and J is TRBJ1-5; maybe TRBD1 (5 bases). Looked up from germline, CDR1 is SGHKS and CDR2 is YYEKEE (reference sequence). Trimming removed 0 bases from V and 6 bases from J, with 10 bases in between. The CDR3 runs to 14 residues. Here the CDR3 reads CASSLVGEGQPQHF. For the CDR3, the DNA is TGTGCCAGCAGCTTGGTGGGGGAGGGTCAGCCCCAGCATTTT.

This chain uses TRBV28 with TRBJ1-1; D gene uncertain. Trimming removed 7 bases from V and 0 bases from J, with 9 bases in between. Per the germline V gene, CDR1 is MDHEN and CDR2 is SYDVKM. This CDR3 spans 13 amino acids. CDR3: CASNPSVNTEAFF. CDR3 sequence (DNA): TGTGCCAGCAACCCTTCAGTGAACACTGAAGCTTTCTTT. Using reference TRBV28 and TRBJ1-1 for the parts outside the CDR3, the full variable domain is DVKVTQSSRYLVKRTGEKVFLECVQDMDHENMFWYRQDPGLGLRLIYFSYDVKMKEKGDIPEGYSVSREKKERFSLILESASTNQTSMYLCASNPSVNTEAFFGQGTRLTVV.

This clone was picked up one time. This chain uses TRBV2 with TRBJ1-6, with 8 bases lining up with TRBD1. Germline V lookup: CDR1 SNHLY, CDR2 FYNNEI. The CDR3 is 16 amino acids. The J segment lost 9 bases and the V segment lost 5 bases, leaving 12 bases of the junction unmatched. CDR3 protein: CASSPTFDRGGSPLHF. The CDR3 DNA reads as TGTGCCAGCAGTCCCACCTTCGACAGGGGAGGTTCACCCCTCCACTTT.

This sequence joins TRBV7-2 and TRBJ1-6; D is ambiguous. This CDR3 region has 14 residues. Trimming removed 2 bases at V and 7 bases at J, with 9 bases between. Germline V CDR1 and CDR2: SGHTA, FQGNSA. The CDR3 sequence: CASSLSRFNSPLHF. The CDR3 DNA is TGTGCCAGCAGCTTATCCAGATTCAATTCACCCCTCCACTTT.

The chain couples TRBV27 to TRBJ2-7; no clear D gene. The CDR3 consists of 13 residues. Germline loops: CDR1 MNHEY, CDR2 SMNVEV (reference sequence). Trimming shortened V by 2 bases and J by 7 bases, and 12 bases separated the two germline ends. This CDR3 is CASSLNPVGEQYV. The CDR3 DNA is TGTGCCAGCAGTTTAAATCCGGTGGGGGAGCAGTACGTC.

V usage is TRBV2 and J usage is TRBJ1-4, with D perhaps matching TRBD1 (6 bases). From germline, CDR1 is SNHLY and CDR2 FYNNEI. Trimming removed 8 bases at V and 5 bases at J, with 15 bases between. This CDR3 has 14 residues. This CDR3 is CASLKQGWNEKLFF. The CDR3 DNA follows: TGTGCCAGCCTTAAACAGGGTTGGAATGAAAAACTGTTTTTT. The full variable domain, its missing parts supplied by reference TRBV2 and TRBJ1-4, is EPEVTQTPSHQVTQMGQEVILRCVPISNHLYFYWYRQILGQKVEFLVSFYNNEISEKSEIFDDQFSVERPDGSNFTLKIRSTKLEDSAMYFCASLKQGWNEKLFFGSGTQLSVL.

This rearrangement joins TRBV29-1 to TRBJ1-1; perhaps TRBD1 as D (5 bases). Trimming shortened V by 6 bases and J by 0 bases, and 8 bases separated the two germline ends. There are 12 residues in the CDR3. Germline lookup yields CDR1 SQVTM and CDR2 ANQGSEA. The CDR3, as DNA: TGCAGCGTGGGACGTTTGAACACTGAAGCTTTCTTT. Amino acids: CSVGRLNTEAFF.

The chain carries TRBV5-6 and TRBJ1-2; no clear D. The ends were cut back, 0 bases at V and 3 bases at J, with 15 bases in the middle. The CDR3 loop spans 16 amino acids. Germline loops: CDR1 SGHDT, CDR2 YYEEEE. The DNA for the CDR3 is TGTGCCAGCAGCTTGGTACCACTTAGTGAGGACTATGGCTACACCTTC. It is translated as CASSLVPLSEDYGYTF.

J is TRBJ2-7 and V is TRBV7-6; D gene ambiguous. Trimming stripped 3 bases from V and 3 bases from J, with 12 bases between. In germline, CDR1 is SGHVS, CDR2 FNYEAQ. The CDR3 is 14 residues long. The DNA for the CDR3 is TGTGCCAGCAGCTTTTTAGGGCCGAGCTACGAGCAGTACTTC. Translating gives CASSFLGPSYEQYF.

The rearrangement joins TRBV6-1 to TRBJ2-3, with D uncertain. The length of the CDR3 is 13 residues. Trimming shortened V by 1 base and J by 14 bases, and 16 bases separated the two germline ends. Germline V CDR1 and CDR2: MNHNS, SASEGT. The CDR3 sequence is CASSEEYGVGLYF. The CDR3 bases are TGTGCCAGCAGTGAAGAGTATGGGGTAGGGTTGTATTTT.